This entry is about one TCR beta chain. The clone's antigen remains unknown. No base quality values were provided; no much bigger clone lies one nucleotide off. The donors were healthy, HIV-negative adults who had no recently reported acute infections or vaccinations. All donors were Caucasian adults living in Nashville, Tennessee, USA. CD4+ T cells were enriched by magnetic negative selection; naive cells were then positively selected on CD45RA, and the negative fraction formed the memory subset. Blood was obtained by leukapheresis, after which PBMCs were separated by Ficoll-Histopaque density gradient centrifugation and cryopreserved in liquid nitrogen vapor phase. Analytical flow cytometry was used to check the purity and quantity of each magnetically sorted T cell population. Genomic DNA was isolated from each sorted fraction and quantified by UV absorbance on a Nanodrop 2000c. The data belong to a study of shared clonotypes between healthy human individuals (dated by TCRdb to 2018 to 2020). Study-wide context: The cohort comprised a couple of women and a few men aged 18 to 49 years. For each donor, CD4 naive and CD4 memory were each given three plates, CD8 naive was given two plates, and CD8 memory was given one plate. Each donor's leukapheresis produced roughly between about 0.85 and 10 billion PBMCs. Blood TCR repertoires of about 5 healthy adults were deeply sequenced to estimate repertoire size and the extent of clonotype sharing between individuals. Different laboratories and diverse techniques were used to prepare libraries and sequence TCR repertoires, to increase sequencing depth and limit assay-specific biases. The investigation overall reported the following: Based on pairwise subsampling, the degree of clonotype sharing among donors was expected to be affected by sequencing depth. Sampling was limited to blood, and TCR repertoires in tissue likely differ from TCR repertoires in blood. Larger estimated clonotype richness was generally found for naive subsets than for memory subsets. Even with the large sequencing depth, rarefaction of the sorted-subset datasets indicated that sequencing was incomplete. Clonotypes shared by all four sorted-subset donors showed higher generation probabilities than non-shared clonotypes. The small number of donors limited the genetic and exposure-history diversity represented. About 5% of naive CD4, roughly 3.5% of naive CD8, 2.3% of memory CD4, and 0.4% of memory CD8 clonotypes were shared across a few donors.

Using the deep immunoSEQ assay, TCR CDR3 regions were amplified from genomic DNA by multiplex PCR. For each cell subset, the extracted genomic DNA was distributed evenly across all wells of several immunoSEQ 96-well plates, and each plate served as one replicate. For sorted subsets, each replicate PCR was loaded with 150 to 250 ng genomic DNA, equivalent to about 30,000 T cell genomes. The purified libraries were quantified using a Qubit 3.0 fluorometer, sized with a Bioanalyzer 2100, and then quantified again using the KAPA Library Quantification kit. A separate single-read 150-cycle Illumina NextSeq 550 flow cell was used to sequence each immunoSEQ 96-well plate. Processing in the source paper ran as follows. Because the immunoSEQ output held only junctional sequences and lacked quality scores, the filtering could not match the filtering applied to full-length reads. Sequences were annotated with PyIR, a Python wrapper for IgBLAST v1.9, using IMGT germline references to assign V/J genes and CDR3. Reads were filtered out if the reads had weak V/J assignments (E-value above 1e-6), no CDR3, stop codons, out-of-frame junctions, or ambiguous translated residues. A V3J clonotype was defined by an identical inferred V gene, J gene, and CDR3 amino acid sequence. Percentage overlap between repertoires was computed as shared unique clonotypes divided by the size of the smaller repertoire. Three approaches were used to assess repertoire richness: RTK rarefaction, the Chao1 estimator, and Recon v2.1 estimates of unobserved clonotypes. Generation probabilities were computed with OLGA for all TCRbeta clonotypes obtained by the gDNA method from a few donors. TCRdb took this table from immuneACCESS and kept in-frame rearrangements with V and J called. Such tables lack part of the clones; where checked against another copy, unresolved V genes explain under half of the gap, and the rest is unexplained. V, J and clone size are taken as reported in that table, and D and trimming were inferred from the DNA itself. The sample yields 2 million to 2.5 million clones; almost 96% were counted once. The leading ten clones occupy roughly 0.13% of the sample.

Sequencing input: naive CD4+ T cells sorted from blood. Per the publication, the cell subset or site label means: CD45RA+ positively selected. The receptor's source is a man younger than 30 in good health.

The DNA sequence is as follows: TGTGCCAGCAGAGATGGCCTCAGGGACTCCTACGAGCAGTACTTC. This yields the protein CASRDGLRDSYEQYF. The chain couples TRBV7-8 to TRBJ2-7, and possibly TRBD1, on 5 matching bases. The CDR3 runs 15 amino acids, cysteine and phenylalanine included. The retained sequence is limited to the CDR3, 45 bases, with the frame set at the first base. The junction carries 15 bases between V and J, which are trimmed by 6 bases and 0 bases respectively. Via the germline V gene, CDR1 is SGHVS and CDR2 FQNEAQ.